The source of this TCR beta chain is a study of T cells after yellow fever vaccination (dated by TCRdb to about 2019). Concerning the study at large: The SMART-Seq v4 Ultra Low Input RNA kit was used to prepare libraries from fractions with low cell numbers. To track T-cell clones before and after primary and booster YFV17D yellow fever vaccination, bulk TCR alpha and beta repertoires were sequenced longitudinally. Bulk PBMC replicates and cell subsets were isolated from blood drawn at multiple timepoints before and after both primary and secondary immunization. Two healthy male donors, one aged 18 to 30 and one aged 30 to 40 years, made up the cohort.

The intended sense of this specimen's treatment or condition label: live attenuated yellow fever vaccine strain. Two biological replicates of bulk PBMCs were collected at each blood-draw timepoint. A standard Ficoll-Paque protocol was used to isolate PBMCs from peripheral blood. RNA was extracted with TriZol from bulk PBMCs, CD4 and CD8 fractions, and dextramer-positive and dextramer-negative fractions. The study at large found these results: The secondary T-cell response was weaker than the primary response but faster, peaking on day 5 instead of day 15. Because only a couple of donors were included in the study, the extent to which the findings can be generalized is limited. A small fraction of clonotypes showed up in both the CD4 and CD8 compartments, probably as a result of convergent recombination. FACS-sorted repertoires could contain abundant contaminating clonotypes from the bulk population, so computational filtering was required. Most clones expanded after primary vaccination (around 96% of CD4 and around 89% of CD8) were re-detected after the booster, suggesting that broad memory maintenance occurred.

Instrument used: Illumina NovaSeq 6000. TCR cDNA was synthesized by 5'RACE template switching, which introduced a universal primer site and unique molecular identifiers. cDNA synthesis was primed from both the TCR alpha and TCR beta constant segments. Library amplification used two PCR steps, and the second PCR step added sample barcodes and sequencing adapters. Libraries were sequenced on Illumina HiSeq 2500 (2x100 bp) or NovaSeq (2x150 bp). Per the original workflow: MIGEC handled demultiplexing of reads and collapsing into UMI consensus sequences, while MiXCR performed V(D)J alignment. Clonotypes responding to the vaccine were identified with edgeR on replicate PBMC samples, with the criteria of FDR below 0.01 and a log2 fold change above 5 up to day 15. Each bulk clonotype received a CD4 or CD8 identity based on whether the sequenced CD4 or CD8 repertoire contained that clonotype at higher abundance. TCRdb redid the processing of the public reads, applying fastp at Q25 and MiXCR, and retained in-frame beta chains. CDR3 protein duplicates are merged, each entry listing the most common genes and DNA. TCRdb, rather than the study authors, made the V and J calls. This sample holds about 320,000 distinct CDR3 sequences; approximately 4.5% were observed only once. 19% of the sample lies in the top ten.

Of note for this clonotype: The clone's antigen remains unknown. No much larger clone is present one base from it, and per-base qualities are unavailable.

The sequence derives from a man aged 18 to 35 who received the YFV17D yellow fever vaccine. The source material was PBMCs, sampled 15 days after the yellow fever booster vaccination.

The nucleotide sequence reads TGCAGTGCCCAGGGAGGGAAGTACGAGCAGTACTTC. Its protein is CSAQGGKYEQYF. The chain is assembled from TRBV20-1 and TRBJ2-7; 7 nucleotides in the junction match TRBD2. From the cysteine up to the phenylalanine, the CDR3 has a length of 12 residues. Just CDR3 DNA is preserved here, 36 bases in frame from base 1. CDR1 and CDR2 were assigned from the germline V gene (reference sequence) as DFQATT and SNEGSKA. V is pruned by 6 bases and J by 4 bases, leaving 6 bases of the junction without a gene match.